Listed here are 20 T cell receptor beta chains from one sample, sequenced in a study of early T cells in non-severe SARS-CoV-2 infection. TCRdb processed the 5' RACE reads anew with MiXCR; each CDR3 protein has one entry. The table includes tens of thousands of distinct CDR3 sequences, roughly 21% detected once. This specimen was whole blood, taken at baseline. These receptors were collected from an adult who was a healthcare worker with PCR-confirmed SARS-CoV-2 infection or an uninfected control (not recorded which).

This chain uses TRBV11-2 with TRBJ2-5; D uncertain. V dropped 8 bases and J dropped 0 bases, with 10 bases sitting between them. The length of the CDR3 is 13 residues. Germline CDR1 SGHAT, CDR2 FQNNGV. The CDR3 nucleotides are TGTGCCAGCGGCGGACGGTACCAAGAGACCCAGTACTTC. This translates into CASGGRYQETQYF.

This clonotype was counted between two and nine times. The rearrangement links TRBV7-9 to TRBJ2-3, with a weak D call TRBD2 (6 bases). Germline CDR1 SEHNR, CDR2 FQNEAQ (reference sequence). The CDR3 consists of 16 residues. Deletions cut 5 bases from V and 1 base from J, with 16 bases between. CDR3: CASSPSLTRGTDTQYF. The CDR3 DNA is TGTGCCAGCAGCCCCAGCCTGACTAGGGGCACAGATACGCAGTATTTT.

This chain uses TRBV6-1 with TRBJ1-5, with D unclear. The germline V and J ends were trimmed by 6 bases and 5 bases, with 17 bases remaining between them. The CDR3 loop spans 15 amino acids. In germline, CDR1 is MNHNS, CDR2 SASEGT. CDR3 in amino acids: CASRFRAADHQPQHF. CDR3 in DNA: TGTGCCAGCAGGTTTAGGGCAGCGGACCATCAGCCCCAGCATTTT.

This clonotype was observed a few times. The J gene is TRBJ1-1, the V gene TRBV20-1, with 8 bases lining up with TRBD1. With V trimmed by 2 bases and J by 1 base, 3 bases remained unmatched. There are 14 residues in the CDR3. The V gene's germline CDR1 is DFQATT and CDR2 SNEGSKA (reference sequence). The CDR3 reads CSARQGATNTEAFF. The CDR3 DNA reads TGCAGTGCTAGACAGGGGGCCACGAACACTGAAGCTTTCTTT.

V gene TRBV20-1 combines with J gene TRBJ2-7, with D unclear. There are 13 residues in the CDR3. Trimming took off 7 bases at V and 0 bases at J, with 13 bases between the two ends. CDR1 is DFQATT and CDR2 is SNEGSKA in the germline V gene (reference sequence). The CDR3 region is CSGQTGSSYEQYF. CDR3 nucleotide sequence: TGCAGTGGTCAGACGGGTAGCTCCTACGAGCAGTACTTC.

This rearrangement joins TRBV19 to TRBJ2-1, with 8 positions matching TRBD2. The trim removed 3 bases at V and 4 bases at J, leaving 8 bases unmatched. CDR3 length equals 16 residues. Germline V CDR1 and CDR2: LNHDA, SQIVND (reference sequence). Here the CDR3 DNA reads TGTGCCAGTAGTATTCCAGGGAGCGGGAGATACAATGAGCAGTTCTTC. It yields the protein CASSIPGSGRYNEQFF.

This CDR3 reads CASSRDRGALQPQHF. CDR3 DNA: TGTGCCAGTAGCCGGGACAGGGGGGCCTTACAGCCCCAGCATTTT. The chain links TRBV19 to TRBJ1-5; 11 bases agree with TRBD1. The V gene's germline CDR1 is LNHDA and CDR2 SQIVND (reference sequence). CDR3 length: 15 residues. V shed 6 bases and J 7 bases; nucleotides not matched to a gene: 8.

The chain is built from TRBV21-1 and TRBJ2-7. TRBV21-1 is listed as a pseudogene. The CDR3 sequence is 11 residues long. The CDR3 reads CASSKRAEQYF. Written as DNA, the CDR3 is TGTGCCAGCAGCAAACGCGCCGAGCAGTACTTC.

The V and J genes are TRBV6-5 and TRBJ1-1; D uncertain. This CDR3 is 14 amino acids long. The germline V gene has CDR1 MNHEY and CDR2 SVGAGI. Trimming left V 0 bases short and J 7 bases short, with 12 bases between. CDR3 residues: CASSYSRGNGEAFF. The CDR3 DNA reads TGTGCCAGCAGTTACTCGAGAGGGAATGGTGAAGCTTTCTTT.

A word on this clonotype: A much larger clone differs from this one at a single base, so this may be a read error. This sequence joins TRBV25-1 and TRBJ2-2; tentatively, D is TRBD2 (5 bases). Germline V CDR1 and CDR2: MGHDK, SYGVNS. Deletions cut 8 bases from V and 4 bases from J, with 14 bases between. The CDR3 consists of 14 residues. CDR3: CASGSNMGTGELFF. DNA of the CDR3: TGTGCCAGCGGGAGTAACATGGGCACCGGGGAGCTGTTTTTT.

This clonotype showed up just a few times. This chain joins TRBV13 and TRBJ2-7; TRBD1 might be the D (5 bases). The V end was cut by 0 bases, the J end by 4 bases, with 13 bases between. CDR1 and CDR2 (germline): PRHDT, FYEKMQ (reference sequence). CDR3 length equals 15 residues. CDR3 DNA sequence: TGTGCCAGCAGCTTAGGCGTCAACAGGTTGTACGAGCAGTACTTC. Amino acids: CASSLGVNRLYEQYF.

The V call is TRBV2, the J call TRBJ1-2; the D gene is possibly TRBD1 (5 bases). This CDR3 is 14 amino acids long. The V gene lost 5 bases and the J gene lost 2 bases, with 12 bases spanning the gap. CDR1 is SNHLY and CDR2 is FYNNEI in the germline V gene. This CDR3 reads CASSSGTGNYGYTF. CDR3 nucleotides: TGTGCCAGCAGTTCCGGGACGGGGAACTATGGCTACACCTTC.

This clonotype was observed a few times. The J gene is TRBJ2-7, the V gene TRBV12-3 or TRBV12-4, with TRBD1 matching 7 bases. The junction had 4 bases not matched to a gene; V was cut back by 6 bases and J by 2 bases. This CDR3 region has 13 residues. CDR3 sequence reads: CASSRTGTYEQYF. The CDR3 DNA sequence: TGTGCCAGCAGCCGGACAGGAACCTACGAGCAGTACTTC.

This clonotype was seen a few times. This rearrangement joins TRBV6-2 or TRBV6-3 to TRBJ2-1; 9 bases match TRBD1. J was trimmed by 7 bases and V by 8 bases; bases with no gene match: 3. There are 12 residues in the CDR3. The germline V gene encodes CDR1 MNHEY and CDR2 SVGEGT. The CDR3 DNA reads as TGTGCCAGCGACAGGGGGTTGAATGAGCAGTTCTTC. It specifies CASDRGLNEQFF.

This clonotype was recorded at least ten times. One end of the junction fails to match germline, which may point to a read error. The chain combines TRBV30 with TRBJ2-7; D is undetermined. Germline-derived CDR1 and CDR2 are GTSNPN and SVGIG (reference sequence). CDR3 length equals 12 residues. CDR3 coding DNA: TGTGCCTGGAGTGCGGACCCTCCCAAGTCGCACTTC. Translated, it gives CAWSADPPKSHF.

This chain connects TRBV2 to TRBJ2-7, with D tentatively TRBD1 (5 bases). Germline loops: CDR1 SNHLY, CDR2 FYNNEI. The CDR3 spans 15 residues. Trimming stripped 5 bases from V and 2 bases from J, with 16 bases between. Written as DNA, the CDR3 is TGTGCCAGCAGTCCGGACACCTACGGTACCTACGAGCAGTACTTC. Its translation: CASSPDTYGTYEQYF.

The genes are TRBV4-1 and TRBJ1-1; maybe TRBD1 (6 bases). The germline gives CDR1 MGHRA, CDR2 YSYEKL. Trimming cost V 3 bases and J 1 base, with 12 bases left between them. The CDR3 has 15 amino acids. This CDR3 is CASSQRGGKNTEAFF. CDR3 sequence (DNA): TGCGCCAGCAGCCAGAGGGGGGGGAAGAACACTGAAGCTTTCTTT.

This clonotype came up a few times. The chain recombines TRBV24-1 with TRBJ2-3; a weak D match, TRBD2 (5 bases). The CDR3 totals 15 residues. Trimming removed 3 bases from V and 1 base from J, with 10 bases in between. Germline assignment: CDR1 KGHDR and CDR2 SFDVKD. Here the CDR3 DNA reads TGTGCCACCAGTGATCCGGGATTGGGCACAGATACGCAGTATTTT. It is translated as CATSDPGLGTDTQYF.

This rearrangement joins TRBV20-1 to TRBJ2-7; a weak D match, TRBD2 (6 bases). The CDR3 sequence is 15 residues long. Trimming took off 0 bases at V and 6 bases at J, with 18 bases between the two ends. CDR1 and CDR2 from the germline V gene are DFQATT and SNEGSKA (reference sequence). CDR3 loop: CSARDHFGGPSEQYF. Here the CDR3 DNA reads TGCAGTGCTAGAGATCATTTTGGAGGGCCGAGCGAGCAGTACTTC.

The V gene is TRBV13, the J gene TRBJ2-6, with D possibly matching TRBD1 (6 bases). This CDR3 region has 18 residues. V lost 3 bases, J lost 0 bases, and 15 bases lay in between. The germline V gene encodes CDR1 PRHDT and CDR2 FYEKMQ (reference sequence). For the CDR3, the DNA is TGTGCCAGCAGCTTGGGCCAAGGGGGTCTCTCTGGGGCCAACGTCCTGACTTTC. Its translation is CASSLGQGGLSGANVLTF.